A single sample gave rise to the 25 T cell receptor beta chains below, sequenced in a study of blood T cell repertoires in COVID-19. The assay was immunoSEQ multiplex PCR, and TCRdb's table has in-frame clones only and misses some. The repertoire holds around 65,000 clones, with 79% as singletons. Material for sequencing was peripheral blood. The source of these receptors is a human donor in a cohort sampled during active COVID-19.

The rearrangement joins TRBV15 to TRBJ2-1; 10 bases are shared with TRBD1. This CDR3 comprises 14 residues. CDR1 and CDR2 from the germline V gene are LNHNV and YYDKDF (reference sequence). V trimming: 5 bases; J trimming: 6 bases; junction bases outside the gene matches: 4. The CDR3 region has the DNA TGTGCCACCAGCCGCCGGGACAGGGGCAATGAGCAGTTCTTC. As protein: CATSRRDRGNEQFF.

This chain links TRBV3-1 (or the pseudogene TRBV3-2) with TRBJ2-7; D remains ambiguous. Germline V CDR1 and CDR2: LGHDT, YNNKEL (reference sequence). V was pared by 0 bases and J by 4 bases, with 13 bases between. The CDR3 has 15 amino acids. The CDR3 here is CASSQESTGLYEQYF. The CDR3 nucleotides are TGTGCCAGCAGCCAAGAATCGACGGGTTTATACGAGCAGTACTTC.

The V and J genes are TRBV4-1 and TRBJ1-1; D gene ambiguous. Trimming shortened V by 4 bases and J by 5 bases, and 20 bases separated the two germline ends. CDR1 and CDR2 from the germline V gene are MGHRA and YSYEKL. The CDR3 is 16 residues long. CDR3 protein: CASSLPEGQEGTEAFF. CDR3 DNA: TGCGCCAGCAGCCTCCCCGAGGGCCAGGAAGGTACTGAAGCTTTCTTT.

Here the CDR3 DNA reads TGTGCCAGCAGCTTTTCGGGACAGTTCACAGATACGCAGTATTTT. As protein: CASSFSGQFTDTQYF. The genes are TRBV7-9 and TRBJ2-3; 7 bases map to TRBD1. The CDR3 extends over 15 amino acids. After removal of 3 bases from V and 2 bases from J, the junction contained 5 bases not matched to a gene. Germline CDR1 is SEHNR and CDR2 is FQNEAQ (reference sequence).

The CDR3 region is CASSEDIASREQYF. CDR3 in DNA: TGTGCCAGCAGTGAAGATATCGCTAGCCGCGAGCAGTACTTC. The rearrangement links TRBV6-1 to TRBJ2-7; the D gene is possibly TRBD2 (5 bases). The V end was cut by 1 base, the J end by 6 bases, with 13 bases between. The CDR3 is 14 amino acids. CDR1 and CDR2 from the germline V gene are MNHNS and SASEGT.

The chain combines TRBV6-5 with TRBJ2-1, with 14 positions matching TRBD2. This CDR3 spans 15 amino acids. V shed 5 bases, J shed 10 bases, and the junction held 7 bases outside the gene matches. Germline V gives CDR1 MNHEY, CDR2 SVGAGI. The CDR3 is CASSPTSGGVREQFF. The CDR3 region has the DNA TGTGCCAGCAGTCCGACTAGCGGGGGGGTACGGGAGCAGTTCTTC.

The chain carries TRBV5-3 and TRBJ1-4, with D unclear. TRBV5-3 is noted as an ORF with a role that remains uncertain. CDR3 size: 12 residues. With 0 bases removed from V and 16 bases from J, the gap between germline ends came to 13 bases. CDR3 region: CARSLGLAHPFF. The DNA of the CDR3 is TGTGCCAGAAGCTTGGGATTAGCACATCCGTTTTTT.

About this clone itself: The identical CDR3 is also encoded by other nucleotide sequences in the sample. The chain employs TRBV30 and TRBJ2-3; D unresolved. Trimming removed 2 bases at V and 0 bases at J, with 3 bases between. The CDR3 has 12 residues. CDR1 is GTSNPN and CDR2 is SVGIG in the germline V gene (reference sequence). CDR3 loop: CAWSLSTDTQYF. CDR3 sequence (DNA): TGTGCCTGGAGTCTAAGCACAGATACGCAGTATTTT.

V and J are TRBV5-1 and TRBJ1-3; 9 nucleotides agree with TRBD1. Germline assignment: CDR1 SGHRS and CDR2 YFSETQ. V was clipped by 0 bases and J by 2 bases; unmatched bases: 3. CDR3 length equals 16 residues. DNA for the CDR3: TGCGCCAGCAGCTTGGGTGGGACAGGGACTGGAAACACCATATATTTT. Translation gives CASSLGGTGTGNTIYF.

The genes are TRBV4-2 and TRBJ1-4; D possibly corresponds to TRBD1 (6 bases). Germline V gene sequence: CDR1 LGHNA, CDR2 YNFKEQ. V lost 11 bases, J lost 0 bases, and 16 bases lay in between. The CDR3 contains 15 residues. CDR3 region: CASRSGVATNEKLFF. The CDR3 nucleotides are TGTGCCTCGAGGTCAGGGGTTGCAACTAATGAAAAACTGTTTTTT.

This clone was seen only once. This chain uses TRBV5-1 with TRBJ2-3, with 11 bases fitting TRBD2. CDR1 and CDR2 (germline): SGHRS, YFSETQ. The CDR3 has 15 residues. V shed 2 bases, J shed 5 bases, and the junction held 4 bases outside the gene matches. CDR3 nucleotide sequence: TGCGCCAGCAGCTTTATTAGCGGGAGGGGAGATACGCAGTATTTT. This sequence encodes CASSFISGRGDTQYF.

The CDR3 nucleotides read TGTGCCAGTAGTATAACGCAGGCCTCAGGGGAGACCCAGCATTTT. As protein: CASSITQASGETQHF. V usage is TRBV19 and J usage is TRBJ1-5; possibly TRBD1 for D (6 bases). Per germline, CDR1 LNHDA and CDR2 SQIVND (reference sequence). V dropped 2 bases and J dropped 11 bases, with 19 bases sitting between them. The CDR3 is 15 residues long.

The CDR3 sequence: CASSLSWGPHYEQYF. CDR3 DNA sequence: TGTGCCAGCAGTTTATCGTGGGGCCCCCACTACGAGCAGTACTTC. This rearrangement joins TRBV27 to TRBJ2-7; tentatively, D is TRBD1 (5 bases). Looked up from germline, CDR1 is MNHEY and CDR2 is SMNVEV (reference sequence). The CDR3 extends over 15 amino acids. Trimming took 0 bases from V and 3 from J, leaving 12 bases between them.

The J gene is TRBJ2-5, the V gene TRBV7-9; 9 bases align to TRBD1. This CDR3 region has 16 residues. The V gene end was trimmed by 5 bases and the J gene end by 5 bases; junction bases not matched to a gene: 12. Germline CDR1 and CDR2: SEHNR and FQNEAQ (reference sequence). CDR3 DNA: TGTGCCAGCAGCCCCGTCCCGGGACAGGGTTGGGAGACCCAGTACTTC. It codes for CASSPVPGQGWETQYF.

The chain joins TRBV5-8 to TRBJ2-2; D might be TRBD2 (6 bases). V shed 3 bases and J shed 3 bases, with 15 bases lying between them. Germline V lookup: CDR1 SGHTS, CDR2 YDEGEE. The CDR3 is made up of 16 amino acids. CDR3 amino acids: CASSWGEWSDTGELFF. The CDR3 region has the DNA TGTGCCAGCAGCTGGGGGGAGTGGTCGGACACCGGGGAGCTGTTTTTT.

This clone was found once. The chain has TRBV7-8 and TRBJ1-5; D unresolved. The length of the CDR3 is 15 residues. Trimming cost V 2 bases and J 3 bases, with 11 bases left between them. The germline CDR1 and CDR2 sequences are SGHVS and FQNEAQ. As DNA, the CDR3 is TGTGCCAGCAGCTTAAGTCAACAGCACAATCAGCCCCAGCATTTT. Encoded protein: CASSLSQQHNQPQHF.

CDR3 sequence reads: CASSDPASGSYEQYF. CDR3 sequence (DNA): TGTGCCAGCAGTGATCCGGCTAGCGGGAGCTACGAGCAGTACTTC. The chain is built from TRBV6-1 and TRBJ2-7, with 10 bases matching TRBD2. The germline V gene has CDR1 MNHNS and CDR2 SASEGT. The CDR3 contains 15 residues. Losses at the gene ends were 3 bases for V and 3 bases for J; bases not matched to a gene: 5.

The chain combines TRBV19 with TRBJ2-2; 9 bases fit TRBD1. In germline, CDR1 is LNHDA, CDR2 SQIVND (reference sequence). After removal of 1 base from V and 9 bases from J, the junction contained 3 bases not matched to a gene. The CDR3 length is 14 residues. DNA of the CDR3: TGTGCCAGTAGTATAGGGGACAGGGTCCGGGAGCTGTTTTTT. Translation gives CASSIGDRVRELFF.

V gene TRBV3-1 (or the pseudogene TRBV3-2) combines with J gene TRBJ2-1, with a possible D match to TRBD2 (6 bases). The CDR3 runs to 15 residues. V gave up 2 bases and J gave up 5 bases, with 13 bases separating them. CDR1 and CDR2 (germline): LGHDT, YNNKEL (reference sequence). As DNA, the CDR3 is TGTGCCAGCAGCCAAACCCCCCGGGGGAACAATGAGCAGTTCTTC. Protein product: CASSQTPRGNNEQFF.

The rearrangement links TRBV18 to TRBJ1-4; D is perhaps TRBD1 (6 bases). Germline CDR1 and CDR2: KGHSH and LQKENI. Between the trimmed V and J ends, which lost 6 bases and 0 bases, there was a span of 14 bases. This CDR3 region has 16 residues. CDR3 loop: CASSGGAAATNEKLFF. CDR3 in DNA: TGTGCCAGCTCGGGGGGGGCCGCCGCAACTAATGAAAAACTGTTTTTT.

The chain recombines TRBV28 with TRBJ1-1; TRBD1 aligns across 8 bases. The germline V gene has CDR1 MDHEN and CDR2 SYDVKM. Trimming at V came to 3 bases and at J to 0 bases, leaving 6 bases not matched to a gene. CDR3 length equals 16 residues. As DNA, the CDR3 is TGTGCCAGCAGTTTCCCCGGGACAGGCCTGAACACTGAAGCTTTCTTT. Translating it yields CASSFPGTGLNTEAFF.

The chain joins TRBV24-1 to TRBJ2-3, with 7 nucleotides matching TRBD1. Germline V gene data show CDR1 as KGHDR and CDR2 as SFDVKD. The CDR3 totals 12 residues. Trimming removed 3 bases from V and 12 bases from J; junction bases left unmatched: 5. The CDR3 nucleotides are TGTGCCACCAGTGATCCCCGGGACAGTCAGTATTTT. Its protein is CATSDPRDSQYF.

The V and J genes are TRBV15 and TRBJ2-7; D possibly corresponds to TRBD2 (5 bases). The CDR3 contains 16 residues. Germline CDR1 LNHNV, CDR2 YYDKDF (reference sequence). The ends were cut back, 0 bases at V and 0 bases at J, with 12 bases in the middle. The CDR3 protein is CATSRDRGGLSYEQYF. The CDR3 DNA reads as TGTGCCACCAGCAGAGATCGAGGCGGACTCTCCTACGAGCAGTACTTC.

This clone was seen more than once but under ten times. The sample holds other DNA sequences that translate to the same CDR3. V usage is TRBV18 and J usage is TRBJ1-5; 7 bases fit TRBD1. The CDR3 spans 13 residues. Trimming at V came to 2 bases and at J to 8 bases, leaving 3 bases not matched to a gene. Germline assignment: CDR1 KGHSH and CDR2 LQKENI. As DNA, the CDR3 is TGTGCCAGCTCACCAAGGCAGGGGGAGCCCCAGCATTTT. Protein product: CASSPRQGEPQHF.

Comment on this clone: Other DNA sequences in the same sample also yield this CDR3. The chain has TRBV6-5 and TRBJ1-1; TRBD1 matches at 8 bases. V shed 6 bases and J 4 bases; nucleotides not matched to a gene: 4. Germline CDR1 and CDR2: MNHEY and SVGAGI. The CDR3 loop spans 13 amino acids. The CDR3 coding sequence is TGTGCCAGCAGGGACAGGGCAGCCACTGAAGCTTTCTTT. This codes for CASRDRAATEAFF.